The clone carrying this TCR beta chain was picked up many times. Trimming took 3 bases from V and 2 from J, leaving 10 bases between them. The CDR3 totals 14 residues. Looked up from germline, CDR1 is SEHNR and CDR2 is FQNEAQ (reference sequence). The data derive from a study of T cells in Graves' hyperthyroidism and ophthalmopathy. Researchers amplified the TCR beta CDR3 regions from RNA transcripts. The TCR CDR3 was amplified in a first-round RT-PCR using the HTBI primer set. TCRdb analysed the multiplex PCR reads with MiXCR anew, one entry per CDR3 protein. This repertoire shows 550,000 to 700,000 distinct CDR3 sequences, 46% found once; its top ten account for around 20%. Patients were excluded because of uncontrolled infection, other autoimmune disease, pregnancy or lactation. Every diagnosis used clinical symptoms, serum thyroxine and TRAb, thyroid ultrasound and orbital computed tomography.

The J gene is TRBJ2-5, the V gene TRBV7-9; the D call may be TRBD1 or TRBD2 (5 bases each). The source of this sequence is an adult woman with Graves' disease, either hyperthyroidism or ophthalmopathy (not recorded which). The sequenced sample was peripheral blood or thyroid tissue (not recorded which). The CDR3 spells CASSFLGGQETQYF. DNA for the CDR3: TGTGCCAGCAGCTTCCTTGGGGGTCAAGAGACCCAGTACTTC.